This T cell receptor beta chain emerged from a study of blood T cell repertoires in COVID-19. Measured with immunoSEQ multiplex PCR; TCRdb has only the in-frame clones, and not every one. This sample has about 290,000 clones, with approximately 88% found just once. With 6 bases removed from V and 5 bases from J, the gap between germline ends came to 14 bases. The germline V gene encodes CDR1 SNHLY and CDR2 FYNNEI. CDR3 length: 14 residues. Study members were between about 18 and 100 years old and lived in over 20 US regions. Participants' own reports of clinical history determined their cohort assignment.

This receptor was obtained from a woman in her thirties or forties who had recovered from COVID-19. The sequencing sample was made of PBMCs or T cells enriched from blood (not recorded which). This chain links TRBV2 with TRBJ1-5; D perhaps matches TRBD1 (6 bases). Here the CDR3 reads CASSVGHRDQPQHF. CDR3 DNA: TGTGCCAGCAGCGTCGGACACAGGGATCAGCCCCAGCATTTT. The full variable domain, in which reference TRBV2 and TRBJ1-5 provide the parts outside the CDR3, is EPEVTQTPSHQVTQMGQEVILRCVPISNHLYFYWYRQILGQKVEFLVSFYNNEISEKSEIFDDQFSVERPDGSNFTLKIRSTKLEDSAMYFCASSVGHRDQPQHFGDGTRLSIL.